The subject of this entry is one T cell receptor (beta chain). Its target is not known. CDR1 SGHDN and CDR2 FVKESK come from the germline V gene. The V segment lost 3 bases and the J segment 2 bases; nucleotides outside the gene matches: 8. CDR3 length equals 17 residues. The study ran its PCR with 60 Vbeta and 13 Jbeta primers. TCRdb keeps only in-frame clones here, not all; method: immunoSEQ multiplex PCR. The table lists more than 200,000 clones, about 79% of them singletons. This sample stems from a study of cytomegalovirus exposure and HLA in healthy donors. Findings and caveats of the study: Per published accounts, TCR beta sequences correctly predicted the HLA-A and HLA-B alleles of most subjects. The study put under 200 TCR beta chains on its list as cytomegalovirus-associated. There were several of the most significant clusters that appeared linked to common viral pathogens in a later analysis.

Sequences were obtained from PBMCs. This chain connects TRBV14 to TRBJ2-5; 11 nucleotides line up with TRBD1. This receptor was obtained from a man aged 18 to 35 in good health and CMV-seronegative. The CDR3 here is CASSHLWDRGVQETQYF. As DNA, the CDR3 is TGTGCCAGCAGCCATCTCTGGGACAGGGGGGTACAAGAGACCCAGTACTTC.